A single sample is the source of the 17 T cell receptor beta chains below, sequenced in a study of OX40 agonist ivuxolimab in advanced cancers. Repertoires were generated with immunoSEQ multiplex PCR, while TCRdb's copy carries only in-frame clones and drops some. The sample records under 50,000 clones, less than 85% being singletons. This material consisted of CD4+ or CD8+ T cells sorted from blood, taken in a trial of the OX40 agonist ivuxolimab. Receptor source: an adult with an advanced solid tumor such as melanoma, head and neck, liver or kidney cancer.

The rearrangement uses TRBV2 and TRBJ1-1; D is possibly TRBD1 (5 bases). Germline V gene lookup returns CDR1 SNHLY and CDR2 FYNNEI. CDR3 length: 14 residues. Trimming shortened V by 4 bases and J by 4 bases, and 13 bases separated the two germline ends. CDR3 nucleotide sequence: TGTGCCAGCAGTGGTCGACAGCAGACCACTGAAGCTTTCTTT. Encoded protein: CASSGRQQTTEAFF.

This clone was counted once. The chain links TRBV11-2 to TRBJ1-2; no clear D gene. The CDR3 sequence is 13 residues long. V dropped 4 bases and J dropped 8 bases, with 14 bases sitting between them. Germline-derived CDR1 and CDR2 are SGHAT and FQNNGV. The CDR3, as DNA: TGTGCCAGCAGCTCAACCCGACTCGGGGGCTACACCTTC. Residues: CASSSTRLGGYTF.

The V gene is TRBV5-1, the J gene TRBJ2-2; D not resolved. There are 14 residues in the CDR3. With 0 bases removed from V and 4 bases from J, the gap between germline ends came to 7 bases. CDR1 is SGHRS, CDR2 YFSETQ, per germline. DNA for the CDR3: TGCGCCAGCAGCTTGGAAACGGTCACCGGGGAGCTGTTTTTT. Encoded protein: CASSLETVTGELFF.

This clone was picked up a small number of times. V gene TRBV30 combines with J gene TRBJ2-7; 12 bases match TRBD1. The CDR3 has 14 amino acids. Germline CDR1 and CDR2: GTSNPN and SVGIG (reference sequence). Losses at the gene ends were 4 bases for V and 4 bases for J; bases not matched to a gene: 5. CDR3 nucleotides: TGTGCCTGGAACCGGGACAGGGGGCAGTACGAGCAGTACTTC. This gives the protein CAWNRDRGQYEQYF.

The chain couples TRBV19 to TRBJ1-4, with TRBD1 matching over 9 bases. V was clipped by 3 bases and J by 7 bases; unmatched bases: 6. CDR1 LNHDA and CDR2 SQIVND come from the germline V gene (reference sequence). This CDR3 spans 15 amino acids. The CDR3 DNA reads as TGTGCCAGTAGTATTCCGACAGGGGGACCTGAAAAACTGTTTTTT. It encodes CASSIPTGGPEKLFF.

In its sample, this clone was seen once. This sequence joins TRBV19 and TRBJ1-4; D ambiguous. Germline-derived CDR1 and CDR2 are LNHDA and SQIVND (reference sequence). The V gene lost 3 bases and the J gene lost 6 bases, with 8 bases spanning the gap. CDR3 length: 13 residues. CDR3 bases: TGTGCCAGTAGTATGAGGGAATATGAAAAACTGTTTTTT. Translated, it gives CASSMREYEKLFF. Full variable domain (remainder filled in from reference TRBV19 and TRBJ1-4): DGGITQSPKYLFRKEGQNVTLSCEQNLNHDAMYWYRQDPGQGLRLIYYSQIVNDFQKGDIAEGYSVSREKKESFPLTVTSAQKNPTAFYLCASSMREYEKLFFGSGTQLSVL.

For this clone: Germline is not matched at one junction end, which may reflect a read error. The chain carries TRBV5-8 and TRBJ1-1; 9 bases align to TRBD1. The germline gives CDR1 SGHTS, CDR2 YDEGEE. The CDR3 contains 15 residues. The CDR3: CASSHGTGRDTEAFF. For the CDR3, the DNA is TGCGCCAGCAGCCATGGGACAGGGAGGGACACTGAAGCTTTCTTT.

V gene TRBV5-6 combines with J gene TRBJ1-1; 7 nucleotides match TRBD1. The germline gives CDR1 SGHDT, CDR2 YYEEEE. Trimming cost V 9 bases and J 0 bases; bases outside gene matches: 2. This CDR3 is built from 12 residues. The CDR3 spells CATGQVNTEAFF. The DNA of the CDR3 is TGTGCCACCGGACAGGTGAACACTGAAGCTTTCTTT.

The chain carries TRBV15 and TRBJ2-2; D remains ambiguous. There are 14 residues in the CDR3. V was clipped by 5 bases and J by 0 bases, with 7 bases between them. Germline CDR1 and CDR2: LNHNV and YYDKDF (reference sequence). DNA for the CDR3: TGTGCCACCAGCCCTAACGCGAACACCGGGGAGCTGTTTTTT. Its protein is CATSPNANTGELFF.

V usage is TRBV9 and J usage is TRBJ2-3; 9 nucleotides match TRBD2. This CDR3 region has 14 residues. Per germline, CDR1 SGDLS and CDR2 YYNGEE. After removal of 1 base from V and 6 bases from J, the junction contained 3 bases not matched to a gene. CDR3 sequence: CASSVRTSADTQYF. CDR3 nucleotides: TGTGCCAGCAGCGTACGGACTAGCGCCGATACGCAGTATTTT. Full variable domain (missing parts from reference TRBV9 and TRBJ2-3): DSGVTQTPKHLITATGQRVTLRCSPRSGDLSVYWYQQSLDQGLQFLIQYYNGEERAKGNILERFSAQQFPDLHSELNLSSLELGDSALYFCASSVRTSADTQYFGPGTRLTVL.

The chain recombines TRBV19 with TRBJ1-4; no definite D call. The V gene lost 3 bases and the J gene lost 5 bases, with 13 bases spanning the gap. This CDR3 is built from 15 residues. Per germline, CDR1 LNHDA and CDR2 SQIVND (reference sequence). In DNA form, the CDR3 reads TGTGCCAGTAGTATCCCCCTGAGAGGGAATGAAAAACTGTTTTTT. This encodes CASSIPLRGNEKLFF.

This clone was detected a few times. The chain links TRBV2 to TRBJ2-3; 8 bases map to TRBD2. CDR3 length: 14 amino acids. CDR1 and CDR2 from the germline V gene are SNHLY and FYNNEI. V was pared by 7 bases and J by 6 bases, with 9 bases of the junction left unmatched. Here the CDR3 DNA reads TGTGCCAGCAATTACGGGAGCGGGAGTGATACGCAGTATTTT. Its translation: CASNYGSGSDTQYF. Drawing the rest from reference TRBV2 and TRBJ2-3, the complete variable domain is EPEVTQTPSHQVTQMGQEVILRCVPISNHLYFYWYRQILGQKVEFLVSFYNNEISEKSEIFDDQFSVERPDGSNFTLKIRSTKLEDSAMYFCASNYGSGSDTQYFGPGTRLTVL.

The V call is TRBV5-6, the J call TRBJ2-7; 11 nucleotides line up with TRBD2. Germline loops: CDR1 SGHDT, CDR2 YYEEEE. The CDR3 spans 15 residues. Unmatched junction bases numbered 11, after V lost 4 bases and J lost 8 bases. CDR3 nucleotides: TGTGCCAGCAGCCGTTGGGGACTAGCGGATAACAAGCAGTACTTC. It codes for CASSRWGLADNKQYF.

The V call is TRBV10-1, the J call TRBJ2-2; D assignment may be TRBD1 or TRBD2 (5 bases each). Per germline, CDR1 WNHNN and CDR2 SYGVQD (reference sequence). The V end lost 2 bases, the J end lost 4 bases, and 8 bases lay between the germline ends. The CDR3 has 14 amino acids. The CDR3 region is CASSEQGPTGELFF. The CDR3 DNA reads as TGCGCCAGCAGTGAGCAGGGACCCACCGGGGAGCTGTTTTTT.

CDR3 loop: CASSMGGREGEQYF. CDR3 nucleotides: TGTGCCAGTAGTATGGGAGGGAGAGAGGGGGAGCAGTACTTC. J is TRBJ2-7 and V is TRBV19; 7 bases map to TRBD2. Trimming cost V 3 bases and J 7 bases; bases outside gene matches: 9. There are 14 residues in the CDR3. Per germline, CDR1 LNHDA and CDR2 SQIVND (reference sequence).

The chain combines TRBV5-1 with TRBJ1-1; D is ambiguous. Germline V gene lookup returns CDR1 SGHRS and CDR2 YFSETQ. The CDR3 extends over 15 amino acids. Between the trimmed V and J ends, which lost 0 bases and 3 bases, there was a span of 12 bases. As DNA, the CDR3 is TGCGCCAGCAGCTTGGAGGGTCCACAGCACACTGAAGCTTTCTTT. Encoded protein: CASSLEGPQHTEAFF. The whole variable domain, filled in from reference TRBV5-1 and TRBJ1-1, reads KAGVTQTPRYLIKTRGQQVTLSCSPISGHRSVSWYQQTPGQGLQFLFEYFSETQRNKGNFPGRFSGRQFSNSRSEMNVSTLELGDSALYLCASSLEGPQHTEAFFGQGTRLTVV.

V gene TRBV5-6 combines with J gene TRBJ1-2, with D maybe TRBD1 (5 bases). V shed 4 bases and J shed 0 bases, with 10 bases lying between them. This CDR3 has 14 residues. Looked up from germline, CDR1 is SGHDT and CDR2 is YYEEEE. Here the CDR3 DNA reads TGTGCCAGCAGCCGGGGCAGGGCTAACTATGGCTACACCTTC. It is translated as CASSRGRANYGYTF.